This TCR beta chain was observed in a study of beta chain features in type 1 diabetes. Turning to the study itself: Age and gender were similar between patients and healthy donors, as were cell yields. Examination spanned about 110 million sorted cells from all samples.

This clone appeared a few times. Its antigen is not identified. Reverse transcribing all isolated RNA meant expressed TCRB transcripts were sequenced. Using immunoSEQ multiplex PCR, the repertoire was profiled, and TCRdb retains in-frame clones only, with some absent. The sample holds more than 140,000 clones, roughly 10% seen once. The V and J ends lost 3 bases and 1 base respectively, with 13 bases between them. Germline loops: CDR1 KGHSH, CDR2 LQKENI. The CDR3 runs to 16 residues. Study-wide results and limits: Type 1 diabetes patients had VDJ junctions that carried fewer insertions and more deletions.

The sequenced material came from central memory CD4+ T cells from blood. The receptor was derived from a woman in her thirties or forties in good health. The rearrangement joins TRBV18 to TRBJ2-1; a possible D gene is TRBD2 (6 bases). CDR3 sequence reads: CASSPRPGGSYNEQFF. The CDR3 coding sequence is TGTGCCAGCTCACCCCGCCCTGGGGGGTCCTACAATGAGCAGTTCTTC.